These 5 T cell receptor beta chains originate from one sample sequenced in a study of blood T cell repertoires in COVID-19. TCRdb's copy holds only in-frame clones and misses some; the assay was immunoSEQ multiplex PCR. The table shows roughly 32,000 clones, with about 85% occurring only once. The specimen sequenced was peripheral blood. These receptor sequences come from a man in his 60s with active or convalescent COVID-19.

V and J are TRBV9 and TRBJ2-3, with 12 bases that match TRBD2. This CDR3 has 15 residues. CDR1 and CDR2 from the germline V gene are SGDLS and YYNGEE. The junction had 5 bases not matched to a gene; V was cut back by 3 bases and J by 6 bases. The CDR3 region has the DNA TGTGCCAGCAGCGCTAGCGGGGGGGCGCGTGATACGCAGTATTTT. As protein: CASSASGGARDTQYF.

This clone has only a few counts. The rearrangement links TRBV4-1 to TRBJ1-6; D is perhaps TRBD1 (6 bases). The CDR3 length is 13 residues. Germline V gene lookup returns CDR1 MGHRA and CDR2 YSYEKL. V was trimmed by 4 bases and J by 11 bases, leaving 12 bases between them. Written as DNA, the CDR3 is TGCGCCAGCAGCCCGGACAGAAGGACACCCCTCCACTTT. Translation: CASSPDRRTPLHF.

The chain has TRBV2 and TRBJ1-1; no reliable D call. The CDR3 is made up of 13 amino acids. Germline V lookup: CDR1 SNHLY, CDR2 FYNNEI. V was pared by 3 bases and J by 2 bases, with 7 bases between. CDR3 sequence: CASSDYVNTEAFF. The CDR3 DNA reads TGTGCCAGCAGTGACTATGTAAACACTGAAGCTTTCTTT.

This chain joins TRBV5-1 and TRBJ1-1; TRBD1 agrees at 9 bases. This CDR3 contains 14 residues. Trimming at V came to 5 bases and at J to 11 bases, leaving 13 bases not matched to a gene. Germline V gives CDR1 SGHRS, CDR2 YFSETQ. CDR3 bases: TGCGCCAGCAGGGCTACAGGGGGCTCGATTGCTGCTTTCTTT. It translates to CASRATGGSIAAFF. Full variable domain (rest looked up from reference TRBV5-1 and TRBJ1-1): KAGVTQTPRYLIKTRGQQVTLSCSPISGHRSVSWYQQTPGQGLQFLFEYFSETQRNKGNFPGRFSGRQFSNSRSEMNVSTLELGDSALYLCASRATGGSIAAFFGQGTRLTVV.

The chain uses TRBV14 and TRBJ2-3; 9 bases match TRBD1. This CDR3 is built from 17 residues. Germline loops: CDR1 SGHDN, CDR2 FVKESK. V shed 4 bases and J 5 bases; nucleotides not matched to a gene: 13. The CDR3 DNA sequence: TGTGCCAGCAGCCCACAACTCGGGACAGGGTTTGGAGATACGCAGTATTTT. It yields the protein CASSPQLGTGFGDTQYF.